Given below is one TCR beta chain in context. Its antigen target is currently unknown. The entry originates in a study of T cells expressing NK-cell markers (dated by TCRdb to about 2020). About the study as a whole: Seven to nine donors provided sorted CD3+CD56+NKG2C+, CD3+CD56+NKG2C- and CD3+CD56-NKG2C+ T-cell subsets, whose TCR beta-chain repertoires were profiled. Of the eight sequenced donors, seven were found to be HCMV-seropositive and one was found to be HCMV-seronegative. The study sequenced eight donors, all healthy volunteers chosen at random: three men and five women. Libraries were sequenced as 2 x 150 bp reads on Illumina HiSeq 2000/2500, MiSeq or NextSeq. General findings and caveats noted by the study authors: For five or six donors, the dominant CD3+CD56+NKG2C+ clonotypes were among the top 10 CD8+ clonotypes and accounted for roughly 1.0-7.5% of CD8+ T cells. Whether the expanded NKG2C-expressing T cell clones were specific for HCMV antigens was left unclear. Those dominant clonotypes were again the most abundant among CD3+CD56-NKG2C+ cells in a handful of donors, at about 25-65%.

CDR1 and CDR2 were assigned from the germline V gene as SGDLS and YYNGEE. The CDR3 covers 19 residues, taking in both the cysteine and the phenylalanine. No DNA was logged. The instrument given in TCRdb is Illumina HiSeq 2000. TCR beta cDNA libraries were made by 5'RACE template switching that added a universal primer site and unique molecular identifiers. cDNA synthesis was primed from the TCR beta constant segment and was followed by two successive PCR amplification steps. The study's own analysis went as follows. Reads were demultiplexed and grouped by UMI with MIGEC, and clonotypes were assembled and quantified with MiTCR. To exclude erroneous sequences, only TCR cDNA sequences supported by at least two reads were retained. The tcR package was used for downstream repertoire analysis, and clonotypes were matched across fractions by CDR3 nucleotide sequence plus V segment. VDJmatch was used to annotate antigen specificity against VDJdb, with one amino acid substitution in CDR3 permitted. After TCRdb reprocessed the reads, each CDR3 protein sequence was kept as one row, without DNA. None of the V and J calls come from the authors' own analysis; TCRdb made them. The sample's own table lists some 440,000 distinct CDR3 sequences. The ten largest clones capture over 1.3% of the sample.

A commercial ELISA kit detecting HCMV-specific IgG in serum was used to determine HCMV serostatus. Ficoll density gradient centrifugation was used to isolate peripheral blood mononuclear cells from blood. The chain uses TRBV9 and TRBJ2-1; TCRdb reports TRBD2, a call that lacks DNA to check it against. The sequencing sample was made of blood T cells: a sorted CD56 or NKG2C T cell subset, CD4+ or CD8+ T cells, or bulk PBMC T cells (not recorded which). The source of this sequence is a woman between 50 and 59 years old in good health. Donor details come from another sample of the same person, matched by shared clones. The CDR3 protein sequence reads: CASSVSGGRRLAGDGEQFF. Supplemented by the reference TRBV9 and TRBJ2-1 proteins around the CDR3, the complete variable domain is DSGVTQTPKHLITATGQRVTLRCSPRSGDLSVYWYQQSLDQGLQFLIQYYNGEERAKGNILERFSAQQFPDLHSELNLSSLELGDSALYFCASSVSGGRRLAGDGEQFFGPGTRLTVL.